The clone carrying this T cell receptor (beta chain) was observed a handful of times. This record comes from a study of early T cells in non-severe SARS-CoV-2 infection. The CDR3 has 14 residues. Trimming took 3 bases from V and 8 from J, leaving 16 bases between them. TCRdb redid the calling of the 5' RACE reads with MiXCR, one entry per CDR3 protein. The sample holds fewer than 100,000 distinct CDR3 sequences, roughly 13% seen once. The sequenced sample was whole blood. The clonotype was recovered from an adult who was a healthcare worker with PCR-confirmed SARS-CoV-2 infection or an uninfected control (not recorded which). The chain is built from TRBV12-3 or TRBV12-4 and TRBJ1-2; D is unresolved. CDR3 amino acids: CASSLGGSAGGYTF. The CDR3 DNA reads as TGTGCCAGCAGTTTGGGAGGGAGTGCCGGGGGCTACACCTTC.